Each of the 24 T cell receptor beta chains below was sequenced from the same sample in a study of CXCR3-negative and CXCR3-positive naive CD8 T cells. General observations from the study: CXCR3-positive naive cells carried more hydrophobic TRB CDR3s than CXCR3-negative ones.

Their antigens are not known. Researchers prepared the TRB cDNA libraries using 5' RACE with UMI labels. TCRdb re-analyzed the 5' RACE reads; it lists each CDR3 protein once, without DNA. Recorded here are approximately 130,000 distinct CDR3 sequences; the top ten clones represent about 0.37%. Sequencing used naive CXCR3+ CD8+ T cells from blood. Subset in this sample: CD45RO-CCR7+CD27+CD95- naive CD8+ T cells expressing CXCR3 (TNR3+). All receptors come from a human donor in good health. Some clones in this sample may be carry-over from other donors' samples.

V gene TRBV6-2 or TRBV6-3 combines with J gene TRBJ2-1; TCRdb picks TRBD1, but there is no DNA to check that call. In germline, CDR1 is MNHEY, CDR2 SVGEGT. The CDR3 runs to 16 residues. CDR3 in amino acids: CASALSGGLAYNEQFF.

The CDR3 protein is CASSSGGRHNPTYEQYF. The rearrangement uses TRBV7-6 and TRBJ2-7; checking the TCRdb D call of TRBD2 is not possible without DNA. The CDR3 runs 17 residues. The germline CDR1 and CDR2 sequences are SGHVS and FNYEAQ.

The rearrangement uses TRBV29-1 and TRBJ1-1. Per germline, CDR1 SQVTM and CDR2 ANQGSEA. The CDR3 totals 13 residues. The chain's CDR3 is CSAQSGINTEAFF.

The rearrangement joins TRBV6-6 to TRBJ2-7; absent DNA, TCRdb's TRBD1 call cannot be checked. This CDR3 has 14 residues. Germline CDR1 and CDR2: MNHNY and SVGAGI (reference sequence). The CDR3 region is CASRPNDRLLEQYF.

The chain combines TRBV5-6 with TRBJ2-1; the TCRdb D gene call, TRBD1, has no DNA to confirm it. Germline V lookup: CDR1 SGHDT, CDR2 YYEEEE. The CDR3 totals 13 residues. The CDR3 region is CASTYYRDRGQFF.

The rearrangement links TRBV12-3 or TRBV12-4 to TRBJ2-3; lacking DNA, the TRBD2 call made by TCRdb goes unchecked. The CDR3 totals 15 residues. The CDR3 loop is CASSLLAGGGDTQYF.

CDR3 in amino acids: CAISELDPLEETQYF. The chain uses TRBV10-3 and TRBJ2-5. The germline CDR1 and CDR2 sequences are ENHRY and SYGVKD. The CDR3 extends over 15 amino acids.

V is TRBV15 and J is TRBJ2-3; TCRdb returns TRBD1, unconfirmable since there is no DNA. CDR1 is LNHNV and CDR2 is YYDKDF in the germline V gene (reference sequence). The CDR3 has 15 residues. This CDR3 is CATSREATGTDTQYF.

This chain's CDR3 is CASSFTAGVTYNEQFF. The rearrangement uses TRBV5-5 and TRBJ2-1. This CDR3 is 16 amino acids long. From germline, CDR1 is SGHKS and CDR2 YYEKEE (reference sequence). The whole variable domain, remainder taken from reference TRBV5-5 and TRBJ2-1, is DAGVTQSPTHLIKTRGQQVTLRCSPISGHKSVSWYQQVLGQGPQFIFQYYEKEERGRGNFPDRFSARQFPNYSSELNVNALLLGDSALYLCASSFTAGVTYNEQFFGPGTRLTVL.

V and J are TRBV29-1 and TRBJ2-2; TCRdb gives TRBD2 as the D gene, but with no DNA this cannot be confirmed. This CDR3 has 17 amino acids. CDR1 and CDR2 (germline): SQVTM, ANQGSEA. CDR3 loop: CSVEVLAGDQITGELFF.

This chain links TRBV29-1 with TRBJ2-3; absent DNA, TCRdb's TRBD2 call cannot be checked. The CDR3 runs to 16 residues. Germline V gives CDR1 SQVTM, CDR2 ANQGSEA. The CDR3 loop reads CSVEEETSVSTDTQYF.

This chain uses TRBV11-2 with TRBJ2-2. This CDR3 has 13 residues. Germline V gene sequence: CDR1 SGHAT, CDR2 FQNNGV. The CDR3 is CASSLVPTGELFF. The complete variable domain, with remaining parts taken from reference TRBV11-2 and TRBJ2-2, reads EAGVAQSPRYKIIEKRQSVAFWCNPISGHATLYWYQQILGQGPKLLIQFQNNGVVDDSQLPKDRFSAERLKGVDSTLKIQPAKLEDSAVYLCASSLVPTGELFFGEGSRLTVL.

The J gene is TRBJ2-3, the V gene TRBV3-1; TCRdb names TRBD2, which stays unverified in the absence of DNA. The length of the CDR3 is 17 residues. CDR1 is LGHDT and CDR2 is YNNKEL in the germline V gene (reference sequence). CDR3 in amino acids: CASSHLRGEGGTDTQYF.

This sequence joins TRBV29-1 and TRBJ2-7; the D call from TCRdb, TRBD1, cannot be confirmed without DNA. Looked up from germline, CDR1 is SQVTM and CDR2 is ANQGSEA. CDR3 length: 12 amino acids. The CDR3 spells CSVEGDRTEQYF.

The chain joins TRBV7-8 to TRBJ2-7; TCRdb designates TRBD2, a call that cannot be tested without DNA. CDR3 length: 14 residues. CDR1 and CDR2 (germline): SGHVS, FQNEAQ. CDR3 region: CASSLGGGEAEQYF. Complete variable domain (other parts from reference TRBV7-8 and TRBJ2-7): GAGVSQSPRYKVAKRGQDVALRCDPISGHVSLFWYQQALGQGPEFLTYFQNEAQLDKSGLPSDRFFAERPEGSVSTLKIQRTQQEDSAVYLCASSLGGGEAEQYFGPGTRLTVT.

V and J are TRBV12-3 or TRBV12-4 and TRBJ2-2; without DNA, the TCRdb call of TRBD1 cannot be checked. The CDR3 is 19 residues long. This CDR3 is CASSLEAGALLTNTGELFF.

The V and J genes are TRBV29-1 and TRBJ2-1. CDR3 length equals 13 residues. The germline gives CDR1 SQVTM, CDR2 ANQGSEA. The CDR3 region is CSVVGTPYNEQFF.

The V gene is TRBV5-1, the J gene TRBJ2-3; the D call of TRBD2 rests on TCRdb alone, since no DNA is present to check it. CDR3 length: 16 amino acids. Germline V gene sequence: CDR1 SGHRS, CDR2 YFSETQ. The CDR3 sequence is CASSWLAGTSTDTQYF. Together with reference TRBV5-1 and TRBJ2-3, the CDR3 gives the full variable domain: KAGVTQTPRYLIKTRGQQVTLSCSPISGHRSVSWYQQTPGQGLQFLFEYFSETQRNKGNFPGRFSGRQFSNSRSEMNVSTLELGDSALYLCASSWLAGTSTDTQYFGPGTRLTVL.

This CDR3 is CASSLERDSGRVQYF. The V gene is TRBV7-9, the J gene TRBJ2-4; the TCRdb D gene call, TRBD2, has no DNA to confirm it. CDR1 is SEHNR, CDR2 FQNEAQ, per germline (reference sequence). The CDR3 contains 15 residues.

CDR3 residues: CASSYARGAPRSTDTQYF. V usage is TRBV6-2 or TRBV6-3 and J usage is TRBJ2-3; no DNA is available, so the TRBD1 call from TCRdb remains unchecked. Per the germline V gene, CDR1 is MNHEY and CDR2 is SVGEGT. The CDR3 totals 18 residues.

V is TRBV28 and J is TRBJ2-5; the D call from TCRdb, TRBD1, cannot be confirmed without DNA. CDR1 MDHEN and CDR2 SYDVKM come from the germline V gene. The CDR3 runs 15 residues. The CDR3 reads CASSLPEGQQETQYF.

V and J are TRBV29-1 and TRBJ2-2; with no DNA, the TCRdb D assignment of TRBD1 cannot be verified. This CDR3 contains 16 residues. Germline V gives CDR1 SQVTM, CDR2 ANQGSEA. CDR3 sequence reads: CSVENPTGADTGELFF.

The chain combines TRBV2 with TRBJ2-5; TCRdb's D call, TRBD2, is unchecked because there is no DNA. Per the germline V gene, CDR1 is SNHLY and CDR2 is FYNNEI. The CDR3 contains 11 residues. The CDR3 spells CASQSGETQYF.

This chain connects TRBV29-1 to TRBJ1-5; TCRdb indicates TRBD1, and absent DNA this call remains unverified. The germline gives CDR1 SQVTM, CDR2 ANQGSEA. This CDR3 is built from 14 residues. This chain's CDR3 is CSVDSGQGNQPQHF.